The entry that follows covers one T cell receptor beta chain sequence. Antigen unknown. The junction does not match germline at one end; this may be a read error. This CDR3 contains 13 residues. This sample is part of a study of regulatory T cells in long-lasting Graves disease. Broader study findings: Repertoires from persistent disease leaned toward TRBV28, TRBJ1-2 and TRBJ2-5. Small numbers of samples may have cut accuracy.

Investigators prepared the TCR beta libraries by applying iRepertoire HTBI primers and Arm-PCR of CDR3 regions. Under the authors' procedure: Sample data revealed approximately 62 TRBV and over twelve TRBJ segments. In TCRdb, the multiplex PCR reads were re-called with MiXCR into one record per CDR3 protein. The V and J calls shown here were made by TCRdb, not taken from the authors' results. Of 700,000 or so distinct CDR3 sequences in the sample, around 32% were seen once. Documented time point: persistent/refractory GD, antithyroid drugs over 5 years with positive TRAb. The TCR library was made from RNA extracted from PBMCs. Clinicians diagnosed Graves' disease using American Thyroid Association guidelines.

The chain couples TRBV12-3 or TRBV12-4 to TRBJ1-1, with no clear D. Here the sequenced sample was peripheral blood mononuclear cells (PBMCs), taken when the disease was refractory, from a patient treated with antithyroid drugs. The TCR comes from a female donor with Graves disease. The CDR3 loop is CASSPTRNTEALF. The CDR3 nucleotides read TGTGCCAGCAGCCCTACACGGAATACTGAAGCTCTCTTT.